The 27 T cell receptor beta chains below all came from one sample that was sequenced in a study of cytomegalovirus exposure and HLA in healthy donors. Vbeta (60) and Jbeta (13) primers were used in the PCR. Clones were sequenced by immunoSEQ multiplex PCR, and TCRdb holds only the in-frame ones, with some missing. The sample holds approximately 170,000 clones, roughly 85% seen once. The specimen was PBMCs. These receptors were collected from a boy between 2 and 10 years old in good health and CMV-seronegative.

This chain joins TRBV5-1 and TRBJ2-3; 10 bases are a match to TRBD2. The V segment lost 6 bases and the J segment 1 base; nucleotides outside the gene matches: 5. The CDR3 is 15 amino acids. Germline V gene sequence: CDR1 SGHRS, CDR2 YFSETQ. The DNA of the CDR3 is TGCGCCAGCACCTATCTAGCGGGGGGCACAGATACGCAGTATTTT. Its translation: CASTYLAGGTDTQYF.

The chain couples TRBV10-3 to TRBJ1-1, with D tentatively TRBD1 (5 bases). Trimming shortened V by 4 bases and J by 0 bases, and 15 bases separated the two germline ends. Looked up from germline, CDR1 is ENHRY and CDR2 is SYGVKD. CDR3 length: 16 amino acids. DNA for the CDR3: TGTGCCATCAGTGGGGCCGCACAGGAGATGAACACTGAAGCTTTCTTT. Encoded protein: CAISGAAQEMNTEAFF.

This chain uses TRBV10-1 with TRBJ1-2, with D possibly TRBD1 on 6 matching bases. V was shortened by 4 bases and J by 5 bases, with 14 bases between the two germline ends. Germline-derived CDR1 and CDR2 are WNHNN and SYGVQD (reference sequence). This CDR3 region has 14 residues. The CDR3 region has the DNA TGCGCCAGCAGTGGTTCCGGGACACCATATGGCTACACCTTC. Protein product: CASSGSGTPYGYTF.

The V and J genes are TRBV6-1 and TRBJ1-1; perhaps TRBD1 as D (6 bases). V was pared by 6 bases and J by 3 bases, with 14 bases between. Germline values: CDR1 MNHNS, CDR2 SASEGT. CDR3 length equals 14 residues. The CDR3 region has the DNA TGTGCCAGCAGGGCAGGGGCAGGACACACTGAAGCTTTCTTT. Residues: CASRAGAGHTEAFF.

The chain uses TRBV14 and TRBJ2-3; maybe TRBD2 (5 bases). CDR3 length: 17 residues. Germline CDR1 reads SGHDN; CDR2 reads FVKESK. Between the trimmed V and J ends, which lost 0 bases and 2 bases, there was a span of 15 bases. Here the CDR3 DNA reads TGTGCCAGCAGCCAAGACCTTGGACTCCTGCACACAGATACGCAGTATTTT. Its protein product is CASSQDLGLLHTDTQYF.

This clone was observed a single time. The V and J genes are TRBV29-1 and TRBJ1-5, with D uncertain. The CDR3 is 13 amino acids. The germline V and J ends were trimmed by 1 base and 7 bases, with 11 bases remaining between them. Germline CDR1 and CDR2: SQVTM and ANQGSEA. The CDR3 reads CSVEGHEGQPQHF. The CDR3 DNA sequence: TGCAGCGTTGAAGGGCACGAGGGACAGCCCCAGCATTTT.

The chain uses TRBV6-1 and TRBJ2-1; tentative D call: TRBD1 (5 bases). Trimming left V 4 bases short and J 4 bases short, with 8 bases between. The CDR3 sequence is 13 residues long. CDR1 is MNHNS, CDR2 SASEGT, per germline. The DNA of the CDR3 is TGTGCCAGCAGTGCAAGGGGTTACAATGAGCAGTTCTTC. Protein sequence: CASSARGYNEQFF.

The chain joins TRBV20-1 to TRBJ2-7; D uncertain. Trimming stripped 5 bases from V and 2 bases from J, with 7 bases between. Germline assignment: CDR1 DFQATT and CDR2 SNEGSKA (reference sequence). CDR3 length: 11 residues. The CDR3 DNA reads as TGCAGTGCTTCCACAGCCTACGAGCAGTACTTC. Translation: CSASTAYEQYF.

This chain links TRBV7-2 with TRBJ1-1, with 7 positions matching TRBD1. Germline V lookup: CDR1 SGHTA, CDR2 FQGNSA. This CDR3 is built from 14 residues. V dropped 5 bases and J dropped 3; count of bases not matched to a gene: 6. The CDR3 region is CASSARQGDTEAFF. The DNA of the CDR3 is TGTGCCAGCAGCGCCCGACAGGGAGACACTGAAGCTTTCTTT.

This clone turned up a few times. The chain is built from TRBV28 and TRBJ2-7; tentatively, D is TRBD1 (5 bases). CDR3 length: 16 amino acids. The V end lost 4 bases, the J end lost 3 bases, and 19 bases lay between the germline ends. Germline V gene data show CDR1 as MDHEN and CDR2 as SYDVKM. The CDR3 is CASSYDSLPIGYEQYF. Written as DNA, the CDR3 is TGTGCCAGCAGTTACGACAGTCTCCCGATCGGCTACGAGCAGTACTTC.

The chain carries TRBV15 and TRBJ2-1, with 7 nucleotides matching TRBD1. The CDR3 consists of 12 residues. The V gene's germline CDR1 is LNHNV and CDR2 YYDKDF (reference sequence). The V segment lost 1 base and the J segment 10 bases; nucleotides outside the gene matches: 1. CDR3 coding DNA: TGTGCCACCAGCAGAGGGGACAGAGAGCAGTTCTTC. Translation: CATSRGDREQFF. The complete variable domain, with remaining parts taken from reference TRBV15 and TRBJ2-1, reads DAMVIQNPRYQVTQFGKPVTLSCSQTLNHNVMYWYQQKSSQAPKLLFHYYDKDFNNEADTPDNFQSRRPNTSFCFLDIRSPGLGDTAMYLCATSRGDREQFFGPGTRLTVL.

This clone appeared once. The J gene is TRBJ2-7, the V gene TRBV11-2; TRBD2 matches 10 bases. Per the germline V gene, CDR1 is SGHAT and CDR2 is FQNNGV. The CDR3 sequence is 13 residues long. J gave up 7 bases and V 6 bases, and 6 bases lay outside the gene matches. The CDR3 sequence is CASRGGAGGEQYV. CDR3 sequence (DNA): TGTGCCAGCAGAGGGGGAGCGGGGGGGGAGCAGTACGTC.

The V and J genes are TRBV19 and TRBJ2-3; 9 nucleotides align to TRBD1. Germline V gene data show CDR1 as LNHDA and CDR2 as SQIVND (reference sequence). J gave up 7 bases and V 6 bases, and 11 bases lay outside the gene matches. This CDR3 has 15 amino acids. The CDR3 coding sequence is TGTGCCAGTAGGCCACCGGGACAGGGTGCAAATACGCAGTATTTT. Translated, it gives CASRPPGQGANTQYF.

This chain connects TRBV6-1 to TRBJ2-7; TRBD2 agrees at 7 bases. This CDR3 is 13 amino acids long. Germline V gene data show CDR1 as MNHNS and CDR2 as SASEGT. J was trimmed by 4 bases and V by 8 bases; bases with no gene match: 8. This CDR3 reads CASGAGVGYEQYV. The CDR3 coding sequence is TGTGCCAGCGGGGCGGGGGTAGGATACGAGCAGTACGTC.

The rearrangement links TRBV19 to TRBJ1-1; 9 bases match TRBD1. This CDR3 has 15 residues. With 2 bases clipped from V and 11 bases from J, the junction kept 12 bases outside the gene matches. Germline assignment: CDR1 LNHDA and CDR2 SQIVND (reference sequence). The CDR3 region has the DNA TGTGCCAGTAGTATAACAACAGGGGGCGGACGTCGGGCTTTCTTT. As protein: CASSITTGGGRRAFF.

This clone is a singleton in its sample. J is TRBJ1-2 and V is TRBV11-2, with TRBD1 identical over 9 bases. With V trimmed by 6 bases and J by 2 bases, 4 bases remained unmatched. Per germline, CDR1 SGHAT and CDR2 FQNNGV. CDR3 length: 14 amino acids. CDR3 nucleotides: TGTGCCAGCAGTACAGGGGGCGCGAACTATGGCTACACCTTC. It translates to CASSTGGANYGYTF. The full variable domain, in which reference TRBV11-2 and TRBJ1-2 provide the parts outside the CDR3, is EAGVAQSPRYKIIEKRQSVAFWCNPISGHATLYWYQQILGQGPKLLIQFQNNGVVDDSQLPKDRFSAERLKGVDSTLKIQPAKLEDSAVYLCASSTGGANYGYTFGSGTRLTVV.

The count of this clone is one. This rearrangement joins TRBV6-5 to TRBJ1-1; tentative D call: TRBD1 (5 bases). V was pared by 6 bases and J by 1 base, with 12 bases between. Germline loops: CDR1 MNHEY, CDR2 SVGAGI. The length of the CDR3 is 14 residues. CDR3 protein: CASRTVAKNTEAFF. The CDR3 DNA reads TGTGCCAGCAGGACAGTGGCCAAGAACACTGAAGCTTTCTTT.

The count of this clone is one. The chain couples TRBV18 to TRBJ1-1; TRBD1 is a possible D gene (5 bases). This CDR3 region has 15 residues. Germline loops: CDR1 KGHSH, CDR2 LQKENI. The ends were cut back, 0 bases at V and 4 bases at J, with 12 bases in the middle. CDR3 region: CASSPPGGMGTEAFF. DNA for the CDR3: TGTGCCAGCTCACCACCCGGGGGGATGGGCACTGAAGCTTTCTTT.

The chain joins TRBV27 to TRBJ2-1; 15 bases are a match to TRBD2. Germline values: CDR1 MNHEY, CDR2 SMNVEV (reference sequence). Trimming removed 4 bases from V and 8 bases from J; junction bases left unmatched: 6. This CDR3 is built from 16 residues. CDR3 nucleotide sequence: TGTGCCAGCAGTTACGGACTAGCGGGGGGGCCCGATGAGCAGTTCTTC. Translating it yields CASSYGLAGGPDEQFF.

The J gene is TRBJ2-3, the V gene TRBV6-1, with a possible D match to TRBD1 (6 bases). CDR1 is MNHNS, CDR2 SASEGT, per germline. V was pared by 2 bases and J by 2 bases, with 8 bases between. This CDR3 has 14 residues. CDR3 sequence: CASSERGTTDTQYF. The CDR3 DNA sequence: TGTGCCAGCAGTGAAAGGGGGACCACAGATACGCAGTATTTT.

The chain uses TRBV18 and TRBJ1-2; tentative D call: TRBD1 (6 bases). Germline assignment: CDR1 KGHSH and CDR2 LQKENI. The CDR3 extends over 13 amino acids. The V end was cut by 2 bases, the J end by 4 bases, with 8 bases between. For the CDR3, the DNA is TGTGCCAGCTCACCAGACAGGACCTATGGCTACACCTTC. Encoded protein: CASSPDRTYGYTF.

This clone was seen a single time. This chain links TRBV28 with TRBJ1-4, with TRBD1 identical over 8 bases. V lost 5 bases to trimming and J lost 6 bases; unmatched junction nucleotides: 14. This CDR3 has 17 residues. Germline V gene sequence: CDR1 MDHEN, CDR2 SYDVKM. In DNA, the CDR3 is TGTGCCAGCAGTCCCCCCGCTATACGGACAGGGTATGAAAAACTGTTTTTT. Translated, it gives CASSPPAIRTGYEKLFF. Together with reference TRBV28 and TRBJ1-4, the CDR3 gives the full variable domain: DVKVTQSSRYLVKRTGEKVFLECVQDMDHENMFWYRQDPGLGLRLIYFSYDVKMKEKGDIPEGYSVSREKKERFSLILESASTNQTSMYLCASSPPAIRTGYEKLFFGSGTQLSVL.

The chain links TRBV4-1 to TRBJ2-2; a weak D match, TRBD2 (6 bases). The CDR3 spans 15 residues. With 0 bases removed from V and 3 bases from J, the gap between germline ends came to 8 bases. Per germline, CDR1 MGHRA and CDR2 YSYEKL. CDR3 coding DNA: TGCGCCAGCAGCCAAGAGGGGGGATACACCGGGGAGCTGTTTTTT. Encoded protein: CASSQEGGYTGELFF.

The rearrangement joins TRBV30 to TRBJ2-2, with no clear D. Trimming took off 1 base at V and 5 bases at J, with 8 bases between the two ends. Germline-derived CDR1 and CDR2 are GTSNPN and SVGIG (reference sequence). CDR3 length equals 13 residues. The CDR3 nucleotides read TGTGCCTGGAGTGGTGCCGGGACCGGGGAGCTGTTTTTT. It yields the protein CAWSGAGTGELFF.

The gene calls are TRBV5-6 and TRBJ2-5; TRBD2 matches at 10 bases. Germline assignment: CDR1 SGHDT and CDR2 YYEEEE. The J segment lost 1 base and the V segment lost 9 bases, leaving 12 bases of the junction unmatched. This CDR3 has 16 amino acids. The CDR3 bases are TGTGCCACCTCGGTAGCGGGAGGCCCGCCCCAAGAGACCCAGTACTTC. It yields the protein CATSVAGGPPQETQYF.

This clone was found a few times. The chain has TRBV27 and TRBJ2-7; 7 bases line up with TRBD1. Unmatched junction bases numbered 8, after V lost 5 bases and J lost 4 bases. This CDR3 is built from 14 residues. The germline V gene has CDR1 MNHEY and CDR2 SMNVEV (reference sequence). The CDR3 DNA sequence: TGTGCCAGCAGTCCCGAGACAGGGCATTACGAGCAGTACTTC. Translation: CASSPETGHYEQYF.

This clone was counted only a few times. This chain uses TRBV4-1 with TRBJ2-3, with D possibly TRBD2 on 6 matching bases. Germline CDR1 and CDR2: MGHRA and YSYEKL. Trimming removed 6 bases at V and 0 bases at J, with 16 bases between. The CDR3 totals 16 residues. The CDR3 loop reads CASSLRASASTDTQYF. For the CDR3, the DNA is TGCGCCAGCAGTCTTCGGGCTAGCGCCAGCACAGATACGCAGTATTTT.